Below are 24 T cell receptor beta chains sequenced from a single sample in a study of T cell repertoires in cytomegalovirus infection (dated by TCRdb to between 2018 and 2020). TCRdb records Illumina HiSeq 1500 as the sequencer. Starting from the raw public reads, TCRdb applied fastp trimming at Q25, assembled clones with MiXCR and retained in-frame beta chains. Rows with a matching CDR3 protein are joined into one entry that keeps the most common DNA and genes. This sample holds roughly 340,000 distinct CDR3 sequences; around 29% were observed only once. Of the sample, over 15% falls within the top ten clones. Antigens of these TCRs are unknown. What this sample's treatment or condition label stands for: in vitro stimulation with specific CMV peptide epitopes to enrich CMV-specific T cells. This specimen was cultured PBMCs, taken from culture after CMV antigen stimulation. The receptors stem from a human donor in good health (CMV status not recorded). Some clones in this sample may be carry-over from other donors' samples.

This clonotype was seen at least ten times. The gene calls are TRBV5-1 and TRBJ2-7, with 11 bases matching TRBD1. The CDR3 extends over 15 amino acids. Looked up from germline, CDR1 is SGHRS and CDR2 is YFSETQ. V lost 7 bases and J lost 3; bases outside the gene matches: 9. The CDR3 nucleotides read TGCGCCAGCGGCCTGGAGGGACAGGGGGTCTACGAGCAGTACTTC. Protein sequence: CASGLEGQGVYEQYF.

The rearrangement uses TRBV6-6 and TRBJ2-3; D remains unclear. V was pared by 2 bases and J by 2 bases, with 2 bases between. The CDR3 runs 12 residues. The germline gives CDR1 MNHNY, CDR2 SVGAGI (reference sequence). CDR3 protein: CASSYITDTQYF. The CDR3 region has the DNA TGTGCCAGCAGTTACATCACAGATACGCAGTATTTT.

This sequence joins TRBV5-1 and TRBJ1-1, with D unclear. The germline gives CDR1 SGHRS, CDR2 YFSETQ. V shed 0 bases and J shed 0 bases, with 9 bases lying between them. The CDR3 has 15 residues. The CDR3 region has the DNA TGCGCCAGCAGCTTGGTTCTGGGAATGAACACTGAAGCTTTCTTT. It codes for CASSLVLGMNTEAFF.

V and J are TRBV15 and TRBJ2-1; TRBD1 aligns across 10 bases. Looked up from germline, CDR1 is LNHNV and CDR2 is YYDKDF (reference sequence). This CDR3 has 17 amino acids. Trimming removed 1 base from V and 2 bases from J; junction bases left unmatched: 5. CDR3 DNA sequence: TGTGCCACCAGCAGAGGACACGGGACAGGGGCCTACAATGAGCAGTTCTTC. It translates to CATSRGHGTGAYNEQFF.

V usage is TRBV5-4 and J usage is TRBJ2-1, with 9 positions matching TRBD2. Trimming cost V 2 bases and J 5 bases; bases outside gene matches: 5. This CDR3 is 15 amino acids long. The germline V gene has CDR1 SGHNT and CDR2 YYREEE (reference sequence). The CDR3 loop is CASSLRGLAHNEQFF. In DNA form, the CDR3 reads TGTGCCAGCAGCTTAAGGGGACTAGCCCACAATGAGCAGTTCTTC.

The chain carries TRBV9 and TRBJ2-5; D is unresolved. CDR3 length: 14 residues. Trimming pared 2 bases from V and 0 bases from J, leaving 8 bases between. Germline V gene lookup returns CDR1 SGDLS and CDR2 YYNGEE. This CDR3 reads CASSVLAYQETQYF. CDR3 DNA: TGTGCCAGCAGCGTTCTCGCGTACCAAGAGACCCAGTACTTC.

This clonotype was observed a handful of times. The chain joins TRBV7-9 to TRBJ2-6, with D tentatively TRBD2 (5 bases). Germline lookup yields CDR1 SEHNR and CDR2 FQNEAQ (reference sequence). Trimming took off 0 bases at V and 4 bases at J, with 16 bases between the two ends. The CDR3 length is 18 residues. CDR3 DNA sequence: TGTGCCAGCAGCTTAGCCCGGAGGTACCTCCCCGGGGCCAACGTCCTGACTTTC. It yields the protein CASSLARRYLPGANVLTF. The complete variable domain, with remaining parts taken from reference TRBV7-9 and TRBJ2-6, reads DTGVSQNPRHKITKRGQNVTFRCDPISEHNRLYWYRQTLGQGPEFLTYFQNEAQLEKSRLLSDRFSAERPKGSFSTLEIQRTEQGDSAMYLCASSLARRYLPGANVLTFGAGSRLTVL.

The sample holds many counts of this clonotype. The chain employs TRBV11-3 and TRBJ2-1; D not certain. Trimming stripped 1 base from V and 5 bases from J, with 9 bases between. The CDR3 sequence is 14 residues long. CDR1 SGHNT and CDR2 YENEEA come from the germline V gene. CDR3: CASSLGGRHNEQFF. The CDR3 nucleotides are TGTGCCAGCAGCTTAGGTGGCCGCCACAATGAGCAGTTCTTC.

This clonotype turned up a few times. V gene TRBV27 combines with J gene TRBJ2-1, with TRBD1 identical over 8 bases. The CDR3 runs 13 residues. V shed 5 bases and J 8 bases; nucleotides not matched to a gene: 5. The germline gives CDR1 MNHEY, CDR2 SMNVEV (reference sequence). CDR3 protein: CASSRLTGDEQFF. DNA for the CDR3: TGTGCCAGCAGTAGGTTGACAGGGGATGAGCAGTTCTTC.

This clonotype was seen only a few times. This chain joins TRBV12-5 and TRBJ2-3; D unresolved. This CDR3 has 13 residues. V lost 2 bases to trimming and J lost 3 bases, with 6 bases between them. The germline V gene encodes CDR1 LGHNT and CDR2 FRNRAP. The CDR3 bases are TGTGCTAGTGGTTTGTCCCAGACAGATACGCAGTATTTT. Translated, it gives CASGLSQTDTQYF.

This sequence joins TRBV7-2 and TRBJ1-3; D call uncertain. With 8 bases removed from V and 3 bases from J, the gap between germline ends came to 5 bases. The germline gives CDR1 SGHTA, CDR2 FQGNSA. There are 11 residues in the CDR3. CDR3: CASVIGNTIYF. The DNA of the CDR3 is TGTGCCAGCGTAATTGGAAACACCATATATTTT.

This chain's CDR3 is CASSYRTATFKGGEKLFF. Written as DNA, the CDR3 is TGTGCCAGCAGTTATAGGACAGCAACCTTCAAAGGGGGTGAAAAACTGTTTTTT. J is TRBJ1-4 and V is TRBV27; D possibly corresponds to TRBD1 (6 bases). CDR1 is MNHEY and CDR2 is SMNVEV in the germline V gene (reference sequence). With 4 bases removed from V and 7 bases from J, the gap between germline ends came to 25 bases. This CDR3 is 18 amino acids long.

This clonotype was observed a handful of times. This chain links TRBV28 with TRBJ1-5, with D hard to call. V lost 7 bases and J 5 bases, leaving 15 bases between the germline ends. Germline values: CDR1 MDHEN, CDR2 SYDVKM. CDR3 size: 14 residues. This CDR3 is CASIKRFSHQPQHF. DNA of the CDR3: TGTGCCAGCATCAAACGGTTCAGCCATCAGCCCCAGCATTTT.

This clonotype was observed many times. The chain couples TRBV7-6 to TRBJ1-2, with 9 bases matching TRBD1. The germline CDR1 and CDR2 sequences are SGHVS and FNYEAQ. V dropped 5 bases and J dropped 5; count of bases not matched to a gene: 3. The CDR3 is 13 amino acids. The chain's CDR3 is CASSPGTGYGYTF. The DNA of the CDR3 is TGTGCCAGCAGCCCCGGGACAGGGTATGGCTACACCTTC.

This clonotype was recorded at least ten times. The chain links TRBV7-9 to TRBJ2-3; no clear D gene. V dropped 5 bases and J dropped 2 bases, with 5 bases sitting between them. Germline CDR1 is SEHNR and CDR2 is FQNEAQ (reference sequence). The CDR3 has 12 residues. The CDR3 sequence: CASSVSTDTQYF. The CDR3 DNA reads TGTGCCAGCAGCGTATCCACAGATACGCAGTATTTT.

This clonotype was seen a handful of times. The chain employs TRBV7-3 and TRBJ1-1; TRBD1 matches at 7 bases. The CDR3 is 14 amino acids. Germline lookup yields CDR1 SGHTA and CDR2 FQGTGA. Trimming removed 4 bases from V and 10 bases from J; junction bases left unmatched: 12. CDR3 in DNA: TGTGCCAGCAGCTCATATTCTACAGGGGTTAGAGCTTTCTTT. This sequence encodes CASSSYSTGVRAFF.

This clonotype showed up just a few times. The chain joins TRBV10-3 to TRBJ1-2, with D unclear. Trimming stripped 4 bases from V and 7 bases from J, with 13 bases between. The CDR3 has 13 residues. Germline V lookup: CDR1 ENHRY, CDR2 SYGVKD. CDR3: CAISGNLQTGYTF. CDR3 nucleotide sequence: TGTGCCATCAGTGGCAACCTCCAGACTGGCTACACCTTC.

The genes are TRBV29-1 and TRBJ2-3; D possibly uses TRBD1 or TRBD2 (5 bases each). Germline V gene data show CDR1 as SQVTM and CDR2 as ANQGSEA. The CDR3 extends over 12 amino acids. Trimming shortened V by 3 bases and J by 3 bases, and 7 bases separated the two germline ends. The CDR3 loop is CSVERGTDTQYF. The CDR3 region has the DNA TGCAGCGTTGAGAGGGGAACAGATACGCAGTATTTT.

This clonotype showed up just a few times. The V and J genes are TRBV6-5 and TRBJ1-2; no definite D call. Trimming removed 0 bases at V and 4 bases at J, with 12 bases between. Germline assignment: CDR1 MNHEY and CDR2 SVGAGI. The length of the CDR3 is 15 residues. CDR3 region: CASSYSDGGFYGYTF. The CDR3 DNA reads as TGTGCCAGCAGTTACTCCGACGGCGGGTTCTATGGCTACACCTTC.

This clonotype was detected a few times. The V and J genes are TRBV7-3 and TRBJ2-5; the D is unclear. V gave up 1 base and J gave up 3 bases, with 15 bases separating them. Germline CDR1 SGHTA, CDR2 FQGTGA. This CDR3 is built from 16 residues. The CDR3 region has the DNA TGTGCCAGCAGCTTAAACGGTGACGGCGCGGAAGAGACCCAGTACTTC. It encodes CASSLNGDGAEETQYF.

The gene calls are TRBV19 and TRBJ2-5; 7 nucleotides agree with TRBD2. CDR3 length: 14 residues. Trimming cost V 9 bases and J 2 bases; bases outside gene matches: 9. Germline CDR1 LNHDA, CDR2 SQIVND (reference sequence). This CDR3 reads CASNSGRRQETQYF. The CDR3 DNA reads TGTGCCAGCAATAGCGGGCGGCGGCAAGAGACCCAGTACTTC.

Only a few counts were recorded for this clonotype. J is TRBJ2-2 and V is TRBV12-3 or TRBV12-4, with 13 bases that match TRBD2. The V segment lost 5 bases and the J segment 7 bases; nucleotides outside the gene matches: 10. CDR3 length: 17 residues. The CDR3 loop is CASSLHGTSGTVGELFF. The CDR3 DNA reads as TGTGCCAGCAGTCTACACGGGACTAGCGGGACCGTCGGGGAGCTGTTTTTT.

CDR3 amino acids: CASSFGQGTQPQHF. The DNA for the CDR3 is TGCGCCAGCAGCTTTGGCCAGGGGACTCAGCCCCAGCATTTT. The rearrangement uses TRBV5-1 and TRBJ1-5; weak D call: TRBD1 (6 bases). Per the germline V gene, CDR1 is SGHRS and CDR2 is YFSETQ. The CDR3 spans 14 residues. The germline V and J ends were trimmed by 2 bases and 6 bases, with 12 bases remaining between them.

The J gene is TRBJ2-3, the V gene TRBV19, with D perhaps TRBD2 (5 bases). The germline V and J ends were trimmed by 6 bases and 4 bases, with 20 bases remaining between them. Germline values: CDR1 LNHDA, CDR2 SQIVND (reference sequence). CDR3 length: 16 amino acids. The CDR3 DNA reads as TGTGCCAGTAGCCCCTCCACGAGGGTTCCGGCAGATACGCAGTATTTT. Protein: CASSPSTRVPADTQYF.